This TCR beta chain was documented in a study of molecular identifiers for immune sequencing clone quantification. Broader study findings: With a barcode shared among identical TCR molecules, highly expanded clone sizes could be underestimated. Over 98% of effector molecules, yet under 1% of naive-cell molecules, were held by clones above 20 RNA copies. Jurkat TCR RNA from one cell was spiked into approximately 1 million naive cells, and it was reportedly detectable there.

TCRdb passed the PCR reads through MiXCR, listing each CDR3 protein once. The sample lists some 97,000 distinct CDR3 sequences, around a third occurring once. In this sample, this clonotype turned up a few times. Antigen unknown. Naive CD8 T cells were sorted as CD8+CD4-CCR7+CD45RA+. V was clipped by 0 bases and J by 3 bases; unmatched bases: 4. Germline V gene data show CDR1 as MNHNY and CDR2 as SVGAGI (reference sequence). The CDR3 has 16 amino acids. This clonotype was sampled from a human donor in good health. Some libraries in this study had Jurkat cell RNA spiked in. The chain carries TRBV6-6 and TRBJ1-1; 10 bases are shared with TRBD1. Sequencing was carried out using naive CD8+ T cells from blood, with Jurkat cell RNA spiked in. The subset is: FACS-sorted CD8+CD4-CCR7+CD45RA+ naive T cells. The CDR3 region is CASSYSMTGGDTEAFF. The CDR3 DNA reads TGTGCCAGCAGTTACTCGATGACAGGGGGCGACACTGAAGCTTTCTTT.